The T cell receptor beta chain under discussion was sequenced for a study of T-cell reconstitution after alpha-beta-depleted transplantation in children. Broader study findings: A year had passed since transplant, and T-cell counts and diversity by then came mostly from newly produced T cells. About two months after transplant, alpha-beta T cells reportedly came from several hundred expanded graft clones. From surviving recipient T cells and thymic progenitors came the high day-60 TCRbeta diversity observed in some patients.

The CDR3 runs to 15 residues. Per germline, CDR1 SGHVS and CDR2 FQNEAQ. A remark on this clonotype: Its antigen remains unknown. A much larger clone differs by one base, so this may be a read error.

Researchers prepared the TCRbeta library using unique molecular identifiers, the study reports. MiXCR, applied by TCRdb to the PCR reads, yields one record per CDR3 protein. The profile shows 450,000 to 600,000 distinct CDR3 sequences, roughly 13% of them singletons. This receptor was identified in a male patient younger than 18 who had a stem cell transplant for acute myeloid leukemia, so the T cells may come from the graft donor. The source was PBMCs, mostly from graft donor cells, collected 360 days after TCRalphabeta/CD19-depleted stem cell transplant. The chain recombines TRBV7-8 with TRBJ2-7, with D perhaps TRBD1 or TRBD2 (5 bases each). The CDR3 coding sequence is TGTGCCAGCCGCCCGAGGGGTACAAGTTCCTACGAGGAGTACTTC. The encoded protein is CASRPRGTSSYEEYF.